The 2 T cell receptor beta chains in this list originate from one sample, sequenced in a study of neoadjuvant anti-PD-1 for oral cavity cancer. TCRdb's copy holds only in-frame clones and misses some; the assay was immunoSEQ multiplex PCR. The repertoire includes fewer than 15,000 clones, over 50% of them detected once, and over 9% sits in the top ten. This material consisted of tumor tissue, taken before nivolumab (anti-PD-1) treatment. All receptors come from a person aged 40-85 years with oral cavity squamous cell carcinoma.

This clone was detected only a few times. The chain combines TRBV28 with TRBJ1-1; possibly TRBD1 for D (6 bases). The CDR3 totals 17 residues. V was cut by 4 bases and J by 4 bases, with 22 bases left in between. Germline V gene data show CDR1 as MDHEN and CDR2 as SYDVKM. CDR3: CASSSIIWTVWGTEAFF. CDR3 sequence (DNA): TGTGCCAGCAGTTCGATAATATGGACAGTTTGGGGCACTGAAGCTTTCTTT.

The chain combines TRBV27 with TRBJ2-7, with TRBD1 as a possible D gene (5 bases). The CDR3 extends over 14 amino acids. Germline V gives CDR1 MNHEY, CDR2 SMNVEV (reference sequence). Trimming took 3 bases from V and 12 from J, leaving 21 bases between them. CDR3 nucleotide sequence: TGTGCCAGCAGTTTGGGCAGGGTGCCTGGTGAGACGTACTTC. The encoded protein is CASSLGRVPGETYF.